The 20 T cell receptor beta chains below all came from one sample that was sequenced in a study of beta chain features in type 1 diabetes. Their recognized antigens are unknown. The isolated RNA, all of it, was reverse transcribed, so expressed TCRB transcripts were what got sequenced. Profiling relied on immunoSEQ multiplex PCR, and the TCRdb table lists in-frame clones only, not all of them. This table holds more than 250,000 clones, approximately 20% found once. Study results and limitations: Shorter TCRB CDR3s, moderately but significantly so, marked every one of the four CD4+ subsets in Type 1 diabetes patients.

Source material: naive CD4+ T cells from blood. The origin of the receptors is a woman aged 40 to 55 with type 1 diabetes.

The V and J genes are TRBV30 and TRBJ1-2; D might be TRBD1 (6 bases). The germline gives CDR1 GTSNPN, CDR2 SVGIG (reference sequence). Trimming took 1 base from V and 8 from J, leaving 11 bases between them. This CDR3 is 12 amino acids long. CDR3 residues: CAWSGWGGGYTF. CDR3 nucleotide sequence: TGTGCCTGGAGTGGGTGGGGGGGCGGCTACACCTTC.

There are a few counts of this clone. This chain joins TRBV29-1 and TRBJ1-2, with D tentatively TRBD1 (5 bases). V was clipped by 7 bases and J by 6 bases, with 18 bases between them. CDR1 is SQVTM, CDR2 ANQGSEA, per germline. This CDR3 is built from 13 residues. In nucleotides, the CDR3 is TGCAGCGCCTGTTTAGCGGGGCCAGATGGCTACACCTTC. The encoded protein is CSACLAGPDGYTF.

This CDR3 reads CASSLTWSDIQYF. DNA for the CDR3: TGTGCCAGCAGCTTAACATGGAGCGACATTCAGTACTTC. The rearrangement uses TRBV5-4 and TRBJ2-4; unclear D gene. The CDR3 sequence is 13 residues long. V lost 2 bases to trimming and J lost 8 bases, with 11 bases between them. Per the germline V gene, CDR1 is SGHNT and CDR2 is YYREEE (reference sequence).

The chain employs TRBV7-8 and TRBJ2-2; no firm D call. Trimming left V 6 bases short and J 5 bases short, with 16 bases between. This CDR3 has 15 residues. Germline CDR1 and CDR2: SGHVS and FQNEAQ. This CDR3 reads CASRIAAVSTGELFF. CDR3 in DNA: TGTGCCAGCAGAATCGCGGCAGTCTCAACCGGGGAGCTGTTTTTT.

This clone was detected a few times. This chain joins TRBV7-9 and TRBJ2-7; possible D gene TRBD1, 5 bases. Trimming removed 6 bases at V and 3 bases at J, with 9 bases between. Germline CDR1 reads SEHNR; CDR2 reads FQNEAQ (reference sequence). This CDR3 has 12 residues. CDR3 amino acids: CASSYTGYEQYF. The CDR3 DNA reads as TGTGCCAGCAGTTATACAGGCTACGAGCAGTACTTC.

The chain has TRBV29-1 and TRBJ1-1; 10 positions agree with TRBD1. J lost 6 bases, V lost 4 bases, and 8 bases had no gene match. Per germline, CDR1 SQVTM and CDR2 ANQGSEA. CDR3 length equals 14 residues. As DNA, the CDR3 is TGCAGCGTTGGACAGGGGGCGGTAGTCGCTGAAGCTTTCTTT. It codes for CSVGQGAVVAEAFF.

The rearrangement joins TRBV29-1 to TRBJ1-1, with 8 bases that match TRBD1. The germline CDR1 and CDR2 sequences are SQVTM and ANQGSEA. The CDR3 totals 14 residues. Unmatched junction bases numbered 4, after V lost 0 bases and J lost 4 bases. Here the CDR3 DNA reads TGCAGCGTTGAAGAACAGGGGGAAAGCACTGAAGCTTTCTTT. It encodes CSVEEQGESTEAFF. Supplemented by reference TRBV29-1 and TRBJ1-1, the full variable domain reads SAVISQKPSRDICQRGTSLTIQCQVDSQVTMMFWYRQQPGQSLTLIATANQGSEATYESGFVIDKFPISRPNLTFSTLTVSNMSPEDSSIYLCSVEEQGESTEAFFGQGTRLTVV.

For this clone: This sample also contains other DNA sequences that code for the same CDR3. The rearrangement links TRBV18 to TRBJ2-5; the match to TRBD1 covers 7 bases. This CDR3 contains 13 residues. Germline CDR1 KGHSH, CDR2 LQKENI. The V gene end was trimmed by 3 bases and the J gene end by 2 bases; junction bases not matched to a gene: 0. The CDR3 is CASSPTGQETQYF. The CDR3 nucleotides read TGTGCCAGCTCACCGACAGGGCAAGAGACCCAGTACTTC. The full variable domain, completed using reference TRBV18 and TRBJ2-5, is NAGVMQNPRHLVRRRGQEARLRCSPMKGHSHVYWYRQLPEEGLKFMVYLQKENIIDESGMPKERFSAEFPKEGPSILRIQQVVRGDSAAYFCASSPTGQETQYFGPGTRLLVL.

This clone occurred a few times. The chain couples TRBV29-1 to TRBJ1-1; possibly TRBD1 for D (6 bases). The CDR3 consists of 12 residues. Trimming took off 7 bases at V and 5 bases at J, with 14 bases between the two ends. Germline V lookup: CDR1 SQVTM, CDR2 ANQGSEA. CDR3 sequence reads: CSGYRERTEAFF. CDR3 bases: TGCAGCGGATACAGGGAAAGGACTGAAGCTTTCTTT.

Only a few counts were recorded for this clone. The chain recombines TRBV2 with TRBJ2-2; no clear D gene. This CDR3 comprises 13 residues. V was pared by 6 bases and J by 4 bases, with 9 bases between. Germline-derived CDR1 and CDR2 are SNHLY and FYNNEI. CDR3 protein: CASRMPGTGELFF. CDR3 in DNA: TGTGCCAGCAGGATGCCGGGCACCGGGGAGCTGTTTTTT.

The genes are TRBV6-6 and TRBJ2-4; perhaps TRBD1 as D (6 bases). CDR1 is MNHNY and CDR2 is SVGAGI in the germline V gene (reference sequence). Trimming took 4 bases from V and 2 from J, leaving 12 bases between them. The CDR3 is 15 amino acids. CDR3 region: CASSSTQGTKNIQYF. CDR3 DNA sequence: TGTGCCAGCAGTTCCACCCAGGGGACCAAAAACATTCAGTACTTC.

The sample holds a few counts of this clone. The rearrangement links TRBV5-1 to TRBJ2-6; D gene unclear. This CDR3 contains 15 residues. The V end lost 0 bases, the J end lost 2 bases, and 6 bases lay between the germline ends. Germline V CDR1 and CDR2: SGHRS, YFSETQ. The CDR3 bases are TGCGCCAGCAGCTTGGTGGCAACTGGGGCCAACGTCCTGACTTTC. This translates into CASSLVATGANVLTF.

The chain links TRBV28 to TRBJ1-5, with a weak D call TRBD1 (6 bases). The CDR3 totals 14 residues. V lost 7 bases and J 6 bases, leaving 16 bases between the germline ends. Germline CDR1 reads MDHEN; CDR2 reads SYDVKM. The chain's CDR3 is CASTEVGGGQPQHF. CDR3 sequence (DNA): TGTGCCAGCACCGAGGTAGGGGGGGGTCAGCCCCAGCATTTT.

The CDR3 loop is CASTHPQGRGYTF. Written as DNA, the CDR3 is TGTGCCAGTACCCACCCGCAGGGCCGTGGCTACACCTTC. This sequence joins TRBV19 and TRBJ1-2; D is possibly TRBD1 (5 bases). There are 13 residues in the CDR3. CDR1 and CDR2 from the germline V gene are LNHDA and SQIVND (reference sequence). The V end was cut by 7 bases, the J end by 7 bases, with 16 bases between.

This chain links TRBV7-9 with TRBJ2-7, with 7 bases aligning to TRBD1. The V and J ends lost 2 bases and 2 bases, in that order; junction bases with no gene match: 6. CDR1 and CDR2 (germline): SEHNR, FQNEAQ (reference sequence). This CDR3 has 15 amino acids. The CDR3 loop reads CASSLKGALTYEQYF. In DNA form, the CDR3 reads TGTGCCAGCAGCTTAAAGGGGGCCCTCACCTACGAGCAGTACTTC.

The J gene is TRBJ1-1, the V gene TRBV7-9; TRBD1 matches at 10 bases. With 4 bases clipped from V and 1 base from J, the junction kept 3 bases outside the gene matches. The CDR3 spans 15 residues. Germline V gene lookup returns CDR1 SEHNR and CDR2 FQNEAQ (reference sequence). The CDR3 sequence is CASSWDRGQNTEAFF. The CDR3 bases are TGTGCCAGCAGCTGGGACAGGGGCCAGAACACTGAAGCTTTCTTT.

The chain carries TRBV2 and TRBJ2-5; D not certain. The CDR3 has 14 amino acids. Germline values: CDR1 SNHLY, CDR2 FYNNEI. V was trimmed by 2 bases and J by 3 bases, leaving 10 bases between them. Written as DNA, the CDR3 is TGTGCCAGCAGTGAAACTCGAGATAAAGAGACCCAGTACTTC. This sequence encodes CASSETRDKETQYF.

The rearrangement uses TRBV27 and TRBJ2-5, with TRBD1 identical over 7 bases. Germline trimming cut 3 bases from V and 1 base from J; bases unmatched to any gene: 5. Germline lookup yields CDR1 MNHEY and CDR2 SMNVEV (reference sequence). The CDR3 has 15 amino acids. The CDR3: CASSFRGLVQETQYF. The CDR3 coding sequence is TGTGCCAGCAGTTTCAGGGGGTTGGTCCAAGAGACCCAGTACTTC.

This clone showed up just a few times. This chain links TRBV28 with TRBJ1-2, with a tentative D call TRBD1 (6 bases). The CDR3 runs 13 residues. The germline V and J ends were trimmed by 6 bases and 4 bases, with 12 bases remaining between them. The V gene's germline CDR1 is MDHEN and CDR2 SYDVKM. CDR3 DNA: TGTGCCAGCAGCGATGGGACACGCTATGGCTACACCTTC. Protein: CASSDGTRYGYTF.

For the CDR3, the DNA is TGTGCCAGCAGCTCCTACAGGGGACCCCTTACCTACGAGCAGTACTTC. Amino acid sequence: CASSSYRGPLTYEQYF. The rearrangement uses TRBV5-5 and TRBJ2-7, with 7 bases that match TRBD1. V was pared by 3 bases and J by 2 bases, with 11 bases of the junction left unmatched. The germline V gene encodes CDR1 SGHKS and CDR2 YYEKEE (reference sequence). The CDR3 extends over 16 amino acids.